These 5 T cell receptor beta chains were sequenced from one sample in a study of Graves' ophthalmopathy and Graves' hyperthyroidism. Using RNA transcripts, the TCR beta CDR3 regions were amplified. First-round RT-PCR used HTBI primers; second-round multiplex PCR followed. MiXCR, run by TCRdb on the multiplex PCR reads, gives a single entry per CDR3 protein. The sample lists about 1.2 million distinct CDR3 sequences, around a third occurring once. Material for sequencing was peripheral blood or thyroid tissue (not recorded which). The receptors derive from an adult man with Graves' hyperthyroidism.

In its sample, this clonotype was seen many times. The chain uses TRBV2 and TRBJ2-5, with TRBD2 matching 9 bases. This CDR3 has 15 residues. V was clipped by 4 bases and J by 3 bases; unmatched bases: 6. Germline V gene lookup returns CDR1 SNHLY and CDR2 FYNNEI. This CDR3 is CASSVSGSREETQYF. Here the CDR3 DNA reads TGTGCCAGCAGTGTTAGCGGGAGCAGGGAAGAGACCCAGTACTTC. The full variable domain, rest sourced from reference TRBV2 and TRBJ2-5, is EPEVTQTPSHQVTQMGQEVILRCVPISNHLYFYWYRQILGQKVEFLVSFYNNEISEKSEIFDDQFSVERPDGSNFTLKIRSTKLEDSAMYFCASSVSGSREETQYFGPGTRLLVL.

This clonotype was observed at least ten times. The chain joins TRBV19 to TRBJ2-7; 7 bases are a match to TRBD1. The trim removed 2 bases at V and 7 bases at J, leaving 2 bases unmatched. Germline CDR1 reads LNHDA; CDR2 reads SQIVND (reference sequence). The CDR3 is 12 amino acids. CDR3 in amino acids: CASSIQGQEQYF. The CDR3 coding sequence is TGTGCCAGTAGTATACAGGGACAGGAGCAGTACTTC.

The chain couples TRBV2 to TRBJ1-1, with D uncertain. V lost 10 bases, J lost 4 bases, and 7 bases lay in between. The CDR3 totals 10 residues. Germline V gene data show CDR1 as SNHLY and CDR2 as FYNNEI. DNA of the CDR3: TGTGCCACGAAGGGCACTGAAGCTTTCTTT. It is translated as CATKGTEAFF.

This clonotype was observed at least ten times. The V gene is TRBV20-1, the J gene TRBJ2-7, with 8 bases identical to TRBD2. The V segment lost 7 bases and the J segment 2 bases; nucleotides outside the gene matches: 13. There are 15 residues in the CDR3. Germline values: CDR1 DFQATT, CDR2 SNEGSKA (reference sequence). The CDR3 DNA reads TGCAGTGTTATAAGCGCCCTAGCGGGCACCTACGAGCAGTACTTC. Protein product: CSVISALAGTYEQYF.

This clonotype appeared many times. CDR3 residues: CASRPSVGQGYSNQPQHF. The CDR3, as DNA: TGCGCCAGCAGGCCAAGCGTAGGACAGGGATATAGCAATCAGCCCCAGCATTTT. This chain links TRBV4-1 with TRBJ1-5, with 8 nucleotides matching TRBD1. Trimming cost V 6 bases and J 0 bases; bases outside gene matches: 13. The CDR3 runs 18 residues. Germline CDR1 is MGHRA and CDR2 is YSYEKL.